This T cell receptor (beta chain) is from a study of blood T cells in healthy people across ages. Total RNA was extracted at no less than 6 micrograms per sample. Notes on this clonotype: The target antigen is unknown.

Trimming at V came to 4 bases and at J to 4 bases, leaving 16 bases not matched to a gene. The CDR3 is made up of 17 amino acids. CDR1 and CDR2 (germline): SGHDT, YYEEEE. Broader study findings: Underestimates were what the diversity estimates from one million T cells were considered to be.

Alongside a J-beta primer mix, a sample-barcoded 5' primer served in a second PCR lasting about 6 to 11 cycles. MiXCR was run by TCRdb on the 5' RACE reads, yielding one entry per CDR3 protein. This table has about 1.6 million distinct CDR3 sequences, 30% to 40% appearing once. Sequencing was carried out using blood. V and J are TRBV5-6 and TRBJ2-5, with TRBD1 matching 7 bases. This receptor was obtained from a woman aged 25 to 39 in good health. The CDR3 DNA sequence: TGTGCCAGCAGCATCCACCGCAGACAACCAGGGGGAGAGACCCAGTACTTC. Its translation: CASSIHRRQPGGETQYF.